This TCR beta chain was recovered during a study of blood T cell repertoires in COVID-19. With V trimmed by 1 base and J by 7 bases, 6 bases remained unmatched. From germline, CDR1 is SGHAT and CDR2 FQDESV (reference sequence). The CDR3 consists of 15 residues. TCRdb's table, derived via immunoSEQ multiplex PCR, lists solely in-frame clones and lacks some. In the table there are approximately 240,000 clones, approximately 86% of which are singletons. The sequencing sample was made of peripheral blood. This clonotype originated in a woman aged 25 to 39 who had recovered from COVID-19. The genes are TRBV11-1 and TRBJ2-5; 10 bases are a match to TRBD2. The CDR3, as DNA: TGTGCCAGCAGCTTAGAGCCTAGCGGGGGAGGGACCCAGTACTTC. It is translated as CASSLEPSGGGTQYF.